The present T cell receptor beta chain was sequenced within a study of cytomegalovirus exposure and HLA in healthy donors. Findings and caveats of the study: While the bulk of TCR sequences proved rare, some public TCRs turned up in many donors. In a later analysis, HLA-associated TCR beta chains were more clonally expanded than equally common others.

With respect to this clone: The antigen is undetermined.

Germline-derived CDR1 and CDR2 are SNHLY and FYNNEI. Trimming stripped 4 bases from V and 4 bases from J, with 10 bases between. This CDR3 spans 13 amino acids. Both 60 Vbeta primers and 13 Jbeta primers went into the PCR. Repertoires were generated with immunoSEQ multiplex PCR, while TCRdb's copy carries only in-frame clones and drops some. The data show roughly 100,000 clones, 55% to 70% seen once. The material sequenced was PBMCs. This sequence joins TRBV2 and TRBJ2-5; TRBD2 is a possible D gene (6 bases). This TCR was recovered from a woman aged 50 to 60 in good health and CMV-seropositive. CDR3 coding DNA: TGTGCCAGCAGTGGACGGAGGGGAGAGACCCAGTACTTC. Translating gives CASSGRRGETQYF.